The TCR beta chain described here comes from a study of shared clonotypes between healthy human individuals (dated by TCRdb to 2018 to 2020). In the study overall: A few men and two women, aged 18 to 49 years, made up the cohort. For each donor, CD4 naive and CD4 memory were each given three plates, CD8 naive was given two plates, and CD8 memory was given one plate. To increase sequencing depth and limit assay-specific biases, different laboratories used diverse techniques to prepare libraries and sequence TCR repertoires. The study deeply sequenced blood TCR repertoires of five healthy adults to estimate repertoire size and the extent of clonotype sharing between individuals. Between about 0.85 and 10 billion PBMCs per donor were obtained by leukapheresis. Summary of the overall study and its limitations: Incomplete sequencing was indicated by rarefaction of sorted-subset datasets, despite the large sequencing depth. Estimated clonotype richness was generally larger for naive than for memory subsets. Based on pairwise subsampling, the degree of clonotype sharing among donors was expected to be affected by sequencing depth. Across several donors, about 5% of naive CD4, 3.5% of naive CD8, approximately 2.5% of memory CD4, and approximately 0.4% of memory CD8 clonotypes were shared. Higher generation probabilities were observed for clonotypes shared by all four sorted-subset donors than for non-shared clonotypes. Sampling was restricted to blood, and TCR repertoires in tissues likely differ from the TCR repertoires found in blood. Because the study included a small number of donors, the genetic and exposure-history diversity represented was limited.

The junction carries 12 bases between V and J, which are trimmed by 4 bases and 2 bases respectively. Sequences WNHNN (CDR1) and SYGVQD (CDR2) are obtained from the germline V gene (reference sequence). The cysteine opens and the phenylalanine closes a CDR3 of 14 amino acids. Only the CDR3 region is kept as DNA, spanning 42 bases read in frame from base 1. Turning to this clone: Its antigen remains unidentified. The input lacks base qualities; no much larger clone sits a single base away.

TCR CDR3 regions were amplified from genomic DNA by multiplex PCR using the deep immunoSEQ assay. Extracted genomic DNA from each cell subset was distributed evenly across all wells of several immunoSEQ 96-well plates, and each plate was treated as a replicate. For sorted subsets, each replicate PCR was loaded with approximately 0.2 ug genomic DNA, equivalent to 32,000 or so T cell genomes. Purified libraries were measured with a Qubit 3.0 fluorometer, size-checked on a Bioanalyzer 2100, and measured again with the KAPA Library Quantification kit. Every immunoSEQ 96-well plate was sequenced on a separate single-read 150-cycle Illumina NextSeq 550 flow cell. The authors processed their data as follows. Because the immunoSEQ output included only junctional sequences and no quality scores, the filtering could not be the same as the filtering used for full-length reads. To assign V/J genes and CDR3, sequences were annotated against IMGT germline references using PyIR, a Python wrapper for IgBLAST v1.9. Reads were removed for weak V/J assignments (E-value above 1e-6), missing CDR3, stop codons, out-of-frame junctions, or ambiguous translated residues. V3J clonotypes were defined by identical inferred V gene, J gene, and CDR3 amino acid sequence. To compute the percentage overlap between repertoires, the number of shared unique clonotypes was divided by the size of the smaller repertoire. Richness of each repertoire was evaluated using RTK rarefaction, the Chao1 estimator, and Recon v2.1 estimates of unobserved clonotypes. Generation probabilities for all TCRbeta clonotypes obtained by the gDNA method from a handful of donors were computed using OLGA. TCRdb's version of the immuneACCESS table is confined to in-frame rearrangements and falls short of the full clone set. An unresolved V gene accounts for under half of the shortfall where checked; the remainder is of unknown origin. The V and J calls and clone size are taken from that table; D and trimming were inferred from the DNA. This sample holds roughly 1,500,000 clones; nearly 99% were observed only once. The ten largest clonotypes hold approximately 0.44% of the sample.

Healthy HIV-negative adults with no recently reported acute infections or vaccinations were included as donors. Every donor was a Caucasian adult residing in Nashville, Tennessee, USA. CD4+ T cells were enriched by magnetic negative selection, after which naive cells were positively selected on CD45RA and the negative fraction was taken as the memory subset. Blood was collected by leukapheresis, and PBMCs were isolated by Ficoll-Histopaque density gradient centrifugation and then cryopreserved in liquid nitrogen vapor phase. Analytical flow cytometry was used to check the purity and quantity of each magnetically sorted T cell population. From each sorted fraction, genomic DNA was isolated and quantified by UV absorbance on a Nanodrop 2000c.

The chain employs TRBV10-1 and TRBJ2-7, with the D gene not clear enough to name. The sequence derives from a young man in good health. Source material: naive CD4+ T cells sorted from blood. In light of the paper, this sample's cell subset or site label describes: CD45RA+ positively selected. The DNA sequence is TGCGCCAGCAGTGGTGCCGTAACTCCCTACGAGCAGTACTTC. Its protein is CASSGAVTPYEQYF.